The 10 T cell receptor beta chains below were found in one sample sequenced in a study of T cells in Graves' hyperthyroidism and ophthalmopathy. RNA transcripts were the template for amplifying TCR beta CDR3 regions. Using the HTBI primer set, a first-round RT-PCR was run on the TCR CDR3. In TCRdb, the multiplex PCR reads were re-called with MiXCR into one record per CDR3 protein. The repertoire consists of over 150,000 distinct CDR3 sequences, with roughly a sixth occurring once and the leading ten covering over 45%. The sequencing input was blood. These receptor sequences come from a woman aged 50 to 60 with Graves' hyperthyroidism.

V and J are TRBV12-5 and TRBJ2-4, with D possibly matching TRBD1 (5 bases). This CDR3 contains 12 residues. Germline V CDR1 and CDR2: LGHNT, FRNRAP. Deletions cut 7 bases from V and 8 bases from J, with 12 bases between. DNA of the CDR3: TGTGCTAGTGCTACAGGATTTGACATTCAGTACTTC. Encoded protein: CASATGFDIQYF. The full variable domain, its missing parts supplied by reference TRBV12-5 and TRBJ2-4, is DARVTQTPRHKVTEMGQEVTMRCQPILGHNTVFWYRQTMMQGLELLAYFRNRAPLDDSGMPKDRFSAEMPDATLATLKIQPSEPRDSAVYFCASATGFDIQYFGAGTRLSVL.

With regard to this clonotype: With a much larger clone just one base away, this may be a read error. The chain has TRBV12-5 and TRBJ2-7; TRBD2 agrees at 9 bases. The germline V gene encodes CDR1 LGHNT and CDR2 FRNRAP. This CDR3 has 16 amino acids. CDR3 sequence reads: CASGLVLGTSSYELYF. DNA of the CDR3: TGTGCTAGTGGTCTCGTCTTGGGGACTAGCTCCTACGAGCTGTACTTC.

The sample holds many counts of this clonotype. V gene TRBV11-3 combines with J gene TRBJ2-1; D may be TRBD1 (6 bases). V lost 6 bases and J lost 3, with 15 bases in between. This CDR3 contains 15 residues. Per the germline V gene, CDR1 is SGHNT and CDR2 is YENEEA. The CDR3 loop is CASSPFRDNYNEQFF. CDR3 coding DNA: TGTGCCAGCAGTCCCTTCCGGGACAACTACAATGAGCAGTTCTTC.

This chain uses TRBV7-6 with TRBJ1-3, with D possibly being TRBD1 (5 bases). The CDR3 is made up of 16 amino acids. Germline V lookup: CDR1 SGHVS, CDR2 FNYEAQ. Trimming stripped 0 bases from V and 0 bases from J, with 9 bases between. CDR3 amino acids: CASSLARQHSGNTIYF. CDR3 nucleotides: TGTGCCAGCAGCTTAGCGAGACAGCACTCTGGAAACACCATATATTTT.

This clonotype was detected ten times or more. The rearrangement uses TRBV7-6 and TRBJ2-1; maybe TRBD2 (5 bases). CDR3 size: 13 residues. Germline lookup yields CDR1 SGHVS and CDR2 FNYEAQ. V was clipped by 2 bases and J by 8 bases, with 10 bases between them. CDR3: CASSLFPEDEQFF. CDR3 nucleotides: TGTGCCAGCAGCTTATTCCCGGAGGATGAGCAGTTCTTC.

This clonotype was seen a few times. The V and J genes are TRBV20-1 and TRBJ1-1; TRBD1 aligns across 10 bases. The junction had 8 bases not matched to a gene; V was cut back by 3 bases and J by 4 bases. Per the germline V gene, CDR1 is DFQATT and CDR2 is SNEGSKA (reference sequence). The CDR3 is 15 amino acids. In nucleotides, the CDR3 is TGCAGTGCTAGGTCTAAGGGACAGGGGAGCACTGAAGCTTTCTTT. This encodes CSARSKGQGSTEAFF.

The chain is built from TRBV4-1 and TRBJ2-1; 9 bases fit TRBD1. CDR3 length equals 16 residues. The V segment lost 3 bases and the J segment 9 bases; nucleotides outside the gene matches: 12. The V gene's germline CDR1 is MGHRA and CDR2 YSYEKL. The CDR3 DNA follows: TGCGCCAGCAGCCATCCCCCGGGACAGGGTCCCGGTGAGCAGTTCTTC. It encodes CASSHPPGQGPGEQFF.

This chain links TRBV5-6 with TRBJ2-1, with 7 bases matching TRBD2. CDR3 size: 14 residues. CDR1 and CDR2 (germline): SGHDT, YYEEEE. V gave up 0 bases and J gave up 13 bases; unmatched junction bases: 10. CDR3 sequence reads: CASSLGSGATGQFF. CDR3 nucleotides: TGTGCCAGCAGCTTGGGGAGCGGGGCAACGGGACAGTTCTTC.

On this clonotype itself: One base away lies a much larger clone, so this may be a sequencing read error. The chain carries TRBV20-1 and TRBJ2-1; D uncertain. This CDR3 comprises 11 residues. Germline CDR1 is DFQATT and CDR2 is SNEGSKA (reference sequence). The CDR3 bases are TGCAGTGTGAAGGCCTACAATGAGCAGTCCTTC. Encoded protein: CSVKAYNEQSF.

This clonotype showed up many times. The chain combines TRBV27 with TRBJ2-7, with 7 bases identical to TRBD1. This CDR3 region has 16 residues. V shed 3 bases and J 4 bases; nucleotides not matched to a gene: 12. Germline CDR1 is MNHEY and CDR2 is SMNVEV (reference sequence). The CDR3 here is CASSFKGAGQIYEQYF. In nucleotides, the CDR3 is TGTGCCAGCAGTTTTAAGGGGGCAGGACAGATTTACGAGCAGTACTTC.